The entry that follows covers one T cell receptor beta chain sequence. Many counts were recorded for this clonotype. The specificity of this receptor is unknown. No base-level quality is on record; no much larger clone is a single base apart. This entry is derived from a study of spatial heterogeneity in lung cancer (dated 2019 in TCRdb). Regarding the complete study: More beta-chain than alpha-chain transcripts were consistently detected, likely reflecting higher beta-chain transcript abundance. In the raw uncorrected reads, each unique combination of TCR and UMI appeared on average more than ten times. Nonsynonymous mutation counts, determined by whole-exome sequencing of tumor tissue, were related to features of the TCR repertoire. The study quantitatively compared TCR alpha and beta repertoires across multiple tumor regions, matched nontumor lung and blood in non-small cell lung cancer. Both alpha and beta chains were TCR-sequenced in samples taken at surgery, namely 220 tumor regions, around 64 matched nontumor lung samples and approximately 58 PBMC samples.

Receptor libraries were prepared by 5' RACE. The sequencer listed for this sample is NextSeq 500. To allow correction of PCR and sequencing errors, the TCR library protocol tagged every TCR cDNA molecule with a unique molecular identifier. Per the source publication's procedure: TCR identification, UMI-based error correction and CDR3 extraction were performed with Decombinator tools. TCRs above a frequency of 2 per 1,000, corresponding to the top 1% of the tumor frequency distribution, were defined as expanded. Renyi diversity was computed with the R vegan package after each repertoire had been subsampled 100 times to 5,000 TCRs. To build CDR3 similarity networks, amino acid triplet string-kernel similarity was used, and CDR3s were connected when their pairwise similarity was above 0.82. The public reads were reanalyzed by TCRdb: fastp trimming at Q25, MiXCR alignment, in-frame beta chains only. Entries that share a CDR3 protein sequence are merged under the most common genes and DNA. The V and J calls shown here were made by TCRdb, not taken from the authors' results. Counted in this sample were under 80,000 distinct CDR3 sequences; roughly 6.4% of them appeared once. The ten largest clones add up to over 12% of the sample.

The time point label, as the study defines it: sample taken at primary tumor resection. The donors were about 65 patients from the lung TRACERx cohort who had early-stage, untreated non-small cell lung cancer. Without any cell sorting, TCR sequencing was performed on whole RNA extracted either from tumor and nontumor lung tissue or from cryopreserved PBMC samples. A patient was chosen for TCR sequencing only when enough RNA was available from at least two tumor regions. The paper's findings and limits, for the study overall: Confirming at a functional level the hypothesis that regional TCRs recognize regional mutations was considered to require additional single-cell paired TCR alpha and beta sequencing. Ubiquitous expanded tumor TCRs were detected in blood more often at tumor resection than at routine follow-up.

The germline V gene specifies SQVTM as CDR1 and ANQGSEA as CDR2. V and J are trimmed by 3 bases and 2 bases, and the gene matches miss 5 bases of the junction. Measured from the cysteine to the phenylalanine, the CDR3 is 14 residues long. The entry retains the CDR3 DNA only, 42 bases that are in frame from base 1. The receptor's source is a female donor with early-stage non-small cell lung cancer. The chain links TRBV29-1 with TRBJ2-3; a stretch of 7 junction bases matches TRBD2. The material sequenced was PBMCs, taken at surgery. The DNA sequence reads TGCAGCGTTGATGGGAGGGCAGACACAGATACGCAGTATTTT. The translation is CSVDGRADTDTQYF.